Described below is a single T cell receptor beta chain sequence and its context. Antigen unknown. The source of the sample is a study of radiation and T cells in renal cell carcinoma. Notes on the study in general: Top tumor clonotypes rose in blood 2 weeks post-radiation, then contracted.

Only in-frame clones appear in the TCRdb table, and some are missing; sequencing was by immunoSEQ multiplex PCR. The repertoire has approximately 140,000 clones, 88% of them found once; the top ten carry around 4%. Time point here: baseline pretreatment blood. Sample treatment: 15 Gy SBRT to primary tumor, nephrectomy 4 weeks later. V was cut by 1 base and J by 0 bases, with 12 bases left in between. The germline V gene has CDR1 SGHVS and CDR2 FNYEAQ. This CDR3 comprises 16 residues. This chain links TRBV7-6 with TRBJ1-1; a possible D gene is TRBD1 (5 bases). Sequencing used blood, obtained from a patient whose treatment included radiotherapy and nephrectomy. This receptor was taken from a woman in her 70s with renal cell carcinoma. Here the CDR3 reads CASSLVGGGVNTEAFF. The CDR3 nucleotides are TGTGCCAGCAGCTTAGTTGGGGGGGGAGTGAACACTGAAGCTTTCTTT.